Presented here are 22 T cell receptor beta chains from one specimen sequenced in a study of identical twins. TCRdb re-derived calls from the 5' RACE reads in MiXCR, one entry per CDR3 protein. The data hold 400,000 to 600,000 distinct CDR3 sequences, with 20% to 25% observed a single time. This same sample was also part of a study on yellow fever vaccine responses in identical twins.

Sequenced input: CD4+ T cells sorted from blood. The receptor set was obtained from a woman under 30 in good health.

The V and J genes are TRBV27 and TRBJ2-3; D is undetermined. Deletions cut 3 bases from V and 2 bases from J, with 12 bases between. This CDR3 region has 15 residues. CDR1 and CDR2 from the germline V gene are MNHEY and SMNVEV (reference sequence). The DNA for the CDR3 is TGTGCCAGCAGTTTTCTGGGCGGTGACACAGATACGCAGTATTTT. This gives the protein CASSFLGGDTDTQYF.

The chain links TRBV7-9 to TRBJ2-5, with unresolved D. There are 15 residues in the CDR3. Germline V gene sequence: CDR1 SEHNR, CDR2 FQNEAQ (reference sequence). V was cut by 1 base and J by 2 bases, with 11 bases left in between. The CDR3 DNA reads as TGTGCCAGCAGCTTAGAGGTCGGCCAGCAAGAGACCCAGTACTTC. Translating gives CASSLEVGQQETQYF.

This clonotype occurred a few times. The J gene is TRBJ2-1, the V gene TRBV10-3, with TRBD2 matching over 13 bases. J was trimmed by 6 bases and V by 7 bases; bases with no gene match: 9. CDR1 ENHRY and CDR2 SYGVKD come from the germline V gene. This CDR3 comprises 16 residues. DNA for the CDR3: TGTGCCATCACCTGGGAGGGGACTAGCGGGACCAATGAGCAGTTCTTC. This codes for CAITWEGTSGTNEQFF.

The CDR3 DNA follows: TGTGCCAGCAGTCCTACAGGGGGGAACACTGAAGCTTTCTTT. Encoded protein: CASSPTGGNTEAFF. This chain uses TRBV12-3 or TRBV12-4 with TRBJ1-1; 8 nucleotides align to TRBD1. The CDR3 is 14 residues long. The V and J ends lost 5 bases and 1 base, in that order; junction bases with no gene match: 3.

V is TRBV5-1 and J is TRBJ2-2; a possible D gene is TRBD1 (6 bases). Trimming removed 7 bases from V and 2 bases from J, with 18 bases in between. This CDR3 contains 16 residues. Germline V gene data show CDR1 as SGHRS and CDR2 as YFSETQ. The CDR3 protein is CASHTGTTYNTGELFF. The CDR3 coding sequence is TGCGCCAGCCACACGGGGACAACCTATAACACCGGGGAGCTGTTTTTT.

In this sample, this clonotype turned up a few times. The rearrangement links TRBV3-1 to TRBJ2-1; tentative D call: TRBD1 (6 bases). CDR1 and CDR2 from the germline V gene are LGHDT and YNNKEL (reference sequence). V was cut by 4 bases and J by 3 bases, with 10 bases left in between. The CDR3 has 14 residues. The CDR3 is CASSPRTVYNEQFF. CDR3 in DNA: TGTGCCAGCAGCCCGCGGACAGTCTACAATGAGCAGTTCTTC.

V gene TRBV24-1 combines with J gene TRBJ2-1; D may be TRBD2 (5 bases). The CDR3 is 14 amino acids. Germline assignment: CDR1 KGHDR and CDR2 SFDVKD. Trimming removed 5 bases from V and 4 bases from J, with 11 bases in between. The CDR3 DNA sequence: TGTGCCACCAGTGGAGGGAGTTGGTACAATGAGCAGTTCTTC. Its protein is CATSGGSWYNEQFF.

V is TRBV12-3 or TRBV12-4 and J is TRBJ2-3; no definite D call. The CDR3 length is 13 residues. The ends were cut back, 5 bases at V and 5 bases at J, with 11 bases in the middle. The CDR3 DNA is TGTGCCAGCAGTCCCTCTCGGAGAGATACGCAGTATTTT. Translation gives CASSPSRRDTQYF.

This clonotype was observed once. The chain combines TRBV20-1 with TRBJ2-5; tentatively, D is TRBD2 (6 bases). Germline assignment: CDR1 DFQATT and CDR2 SNEGSKA (reference sequence). This CDR3 region has 13 residues. Trimming removed 6 bases at V and 7 bases at J, with 18 bases between. The CDR3 DNA sequence: TGCAGTGCAGAGACTGGAGGGGCACGGACCCAGTACTTC. This sequence encodes CSAETGGARTQYF.

The V call is TRBV2, the J call TRBJ2-1; maybe TRBD2 (5 bases). CDR1 and CDR2 (germline): SNHLY, FYNNEI. The CDR3 runs to 13 residues. With 3 bases removed from V and 7 bases from J, the gap between germline ends came to 10 bases. The CDR3 bases are TGTGCCAGCAGTGAGGTTCGGGGAAATGAGCAGTTCTTC. As protein: CASSEVRGNEQFF. Full variable domain (missing parts from reference TRBV2 and TRBJ2-1): EPEVTQTPSHQVTQMGQEVILRCVPISNHLYFYWYRQILGQKVEFLVSFYNNEISEKSEIFDDQFSVERPDGSNFTLKIRSTKLEDSAMYFCASSEVRGNEQFFGPGTRLTVL.

V is TRBV7-2 and J is TRBJ2-5; 8 bases match TRBD1. Germline V CDR1 and CDR2: SGHTA, FQGNSA. This CDR3 has 15 residues. Trimming removed 4 bases from V and 5 bases from J; junction bases left unmatched: 9. The CDR3 spells CASSYWTGSLETQYF. Here the CDR3 DNA reads TGTGCCAGCAGCTATTGGACAGGGTCTCTGGAGACCCAGTACTTC.

This clonotype was seen a few times. Compared with germline, one end of the junction differs, possibly owing to a read error. The CDR3 DNA follows: TGTGCCAGCAAACTTCAGGGATCGGAATCAACAGAGGCCTTC. Protein: CASKLQGSESTEAF. The J gene is TRBJ1-2, the V gene TRBV12-3 or TRBV12-4, with a weak D call TRBD1 (5 bases). The CDR3 totals 14 residues.

CDR3: CASSLGHLGETQYF. CDR3 in DNA: TGTGCCAGCAGCCTGGGACACCTGGGAGAGACCCAGTACTTC. The chain has TRBV7-9 and TRBJ2-5; D perhaps matches TRBD1 (6 bases). The CDR3 is 14 amino acids. The ends were cut back, 5 bases at V and 4 bases at J, with 14 bases in the middle. Germline V gene sequence: CDR1 SEHNR, CDR2 FQNEAQ (reference sequence).

The V and J genes are TRBV4-1 and TRBJ2-5; unclear D gene. V dropped 1 base and J dropped 5 bases, with 8 bases sitting between them. The length of the CDR3 is 13 residues. CDR1 and CDR2 (germline): MGHRA, YSYEKL. CDR3 DNA: TGCGCCAGCAGCCAAGTTCTTCCCGAGACCCAGTACTTC. Its translation is CASSQVLPETQYF.

Regarding this clonotype: One junction end does not reproduce the germline sequence, and a read error may be involved. This chain uses TRBV12-3 or TRBV12-4 with TRBJ2-3; 7 nucleotides line up with TRBD2. The CDR3 runs to 18 residues. CDR3 amino acids: CTSSGRQRGLIRADTQYF. The CDR3 coding sequence is TGTACCAGCAGTGGCCGGCAGCGGGGACTCATTCGGGCAGATACGCAGTATTTT.

The chain couples TRBV11-2 to TRBJ1-1; D call uncertain. V lost 5 bases to trimming and J lost 4 bases, with 14 bases between them. The germline CDR1 and CDR2 sequences are SGHAT and FQNNGV. There are 14 residues in the CDR3. CDR3 in DNA: TGTGCCAGCAGCCCGCTCGGGATTTCCACTGAAGCTTTCTTT. It is translated as CASSPLGISTEAFF.

This clonotype was picked up many times. The CDR3 nucleotides read TGCGCCAGCAGCTCTTGGCAGACTAAAGAGACCCAGTACTTC. This translates into CASSSWQTKETQYF. The gene calls are TRBV5-1 and TRBJ2-5, with D maybe TRBD2 (5 bases). Deletions cut 3 bases from V and 3 bases from J, with 12 bases between. This CDR3 has 14 residues. Germline V CDR1 and CDR2: SGHRS, YFSETQ.

In this sample, this clonotype turned up a few times. The chain couples TRBV20-1 to TRBJ1-6, with D maybe TRBD1 (6 bases). Germline CDR1 reads DFQATT; CDR2 reads SNEGSKA (reference sequence). This CDR3 comprises 15 residues. V was trimmed by 5 bases and J by 5 bases, leaving 16 bases between them. The CDR3 is CSAQDGGRNNSPLHF. CDR3 nucleotide sequence: TGCAGTGCTCAGGACGGGGGGCGGAATAATTCACCCCTCCACTTT.

This clonotype occurred many times. An end of the junction does not agree with germline; a read error may underlie this. This sequence joins TRBV7-9 and TRBJ2-6; D gene unclear. CDR3 size: 14 residues. Germline CDR1 is SEHNR and CDR2 is FQNEAQ (reference sequence). CDR3 sequence: CASSLGSGANVLTF. CDR3 nucleotide sequence: TGCGCCAGCAGCTTAGGCTCTGGGGCCAACGTCCTGACTTTC.

The chain links TRBV20-1 to TRBJ2-1; a weak D match, TRBD2 (7 bases). The CDR3 runs to 15 residues. Germline assignment: CDR1 DFQATT and CDR2 SNEGSKA (reference sequence). V was pared by 6 bases and J by 1 base, with 16 bases between. This CDR3 is CSATRGAGSYNEQFF. CDR3 DNA sequence: TGCAGTGCAACTCGGGGGGCGGGTTCCTACAATGAGCAGTTCTTC.

This clonotype was seen a few times. This chain uses TRBV4-1 with TRBJ2-4; D is ambiguous. In germline, CDR1 is MGHRA, CDR2 YSYEKL. The length of the CDR3 is 15 residues. The V and J ends lost 4 bases and 7 bases respectively, with 17 bases between them. The DNA of the CDR3 is TGCGCCAGCAGCCCCCCCACCCAAAAAGGGAACATTCAGTACTTC. Its protein is CASSPPTQKGNIQYF.

The sample holds a few counts of this clonotype. This sequence joins TRBV5-6 and TRBJ1-1, with 9 bases matching TRBD1. The J segment lost 5 bases and the V segment lost 6 bases, leaving 14 bases of the junction unmatched. The CDR3 runs to 16 residues. The germline V gene encodes CDR1 SGHDT and CDR2 YYEEEE. Written as DNA, the CDR3 is TGTGCCAGCACCTTCCAAACTACAGGGGGCTTTACTGAAGCTTTCTTT. Amino acid sequence: CASTFQTTGGFTEAFF.